A selection of T cell receptor beta chains follows, all from one sample in a study of T-cell memory formation after mild COVID-19. TCRdb called the 5' RACE reads again in MiXCR, with one record for every CDR3 protein. The sample includes a few hundred thousand distinct CDR3 sequences, more than 15% of them seen just once. The source material was PBMCs or a T cell subset sorted from them (not recorded which). The receptor set was obtained from a man between 18 and 29 years old who had mild COVID-19 (a few samples of this study predate the infection). Cell type and time point are not known. CDR3s include the opening cysteine and the closing phenylalanine or tryptophan. The D gene is left open where the match is weak. Part of the rows lack a size; the others show once, few, many or a class for expanded clones.

V gene: TRBV29-1; J gene: TRBJ2-2; D gene: .; clone size: few; CDR3 protein: CSVEGPGGPVSPGELFF; CDR3 DNA: TGCAGCGTTGAGGGCCCCGGGGGGCCGGTTAGTCCCGGGGAGCTGTTTTTT
V gene: TRBV19; J gene: TRBJ1-1; D gene: .; clone size: few; CDR3 protein: CASSSPGRTEAFF; CDR3 DNA: TGTGCCAGTAGTAGCCCGGGGAGGACTGAAGCTTTCTTT
V gene: TRBV28; J gene: TRBJ2-5; D gene: TRBD1; clone size: .; CDR3 protein: CASVTGVETQYF; CDR3 DNA: TGTGCCAGCGTGACAGGGGTGGAGACCCAGTACTTC
V gene: TRBV14; J gene: TRBJ2-1; D gene: TRBD2; clone size: few; CDR3 protein: CASSQSLAVEQFF; CDR3 DNA: TGTGCCAGCAGCCAAAGCCTAGCGGTAGAGCAGTTCTTC
V gene: TRBV6-2/TRBV6-3; J gene: TRBJ1-5; D gene: .; clone size: .; CDR3 protein: CASSYRSGAYSNQPQHF; CDR3 DNA: TGTGCCAGCAGTTACCGGTCAGGGGCCTATAGCAATCAGCCCCAGCATTTT
V gene: TRBV5-1; J gene: TRBJ2-3; D gene: .; clone size: many; CDR3 protein: CASSEYTPTDTQYF; CDR3 DNA: TGCGCCAGCAGCGAATACACCCCCACAGATACGCAGTATTTT
V gene: TRBV5-1; J gene: TRBJ1-1; D gene: .; clone size: .; CDR3 protein: CASSLESERAFF; CDR3 DNA: TGCGCCAGCAGCTTGGAATCCGAGAGAGCTTTCTTT
V gene: TRBV6-6; J gene: TRBJ2-3; D gene: .; clone size: once; CDR3 protein: CASSSQWASGTDTQYF; CDR3 DNA: TGTGCCAGCAGTTCCCAATGGGCTAGCGGCACAGATACGCAGTATTTT
V gene: TRBV10-1; J gene: TRBJ2-3; D gene: .; clone size: few; CDR3 protein: CASSRDWRDTQYF; CDR3 DNA: TGCGCCAGCAGCAGGGATTGGAGAGATACGCAGTATTTT
V gene: TRBV7-7; J gene: TRBJ2-3; D gene: TRBD2; clone size: few; CDR3 protein: CASSPPLAGENTDTQYF; CDR3 DNA: TGTGCCAGCAGCCCACCGCTGGCGGGGGAGAACACAGATACGCAGTATTTT
V gene: TRBV29-1; J gene: TRBJ2-1; D gene: .; clone size: few; CDR3 protein: CSVGQGGEQFF; CDR3 DNA: TGCAGCGTTGGACAGGGAGGTGAGCAGTTCTTC
V gene: TRBV25-1; J gene: TRBJ2-7; D gene: .; clone size: .; CDR3 protein: CASSEPGVGYEQYF; CDR3 DNA: TGTGCCAGCAGTGAACCAGGGGTCGGGTACGAGCAGTACTTC
V gene: TRBV4-2; J gene: TRBJ2-2; D gene: TRBD1; clone size: .; CDR3 protein: CASSPRDRVGSGAGELFF; CDR3 DNA: TGTGCCAGCAGCCCCCGGGACAGGGTTGGTTCCGGGGCCGGGGAGCTGTTTTTT
V gene: TRBV5-4; J gene: TRBJ1-2; D gene: .; clone size: few; CDR3 protein: CASSQDIYGYTF; CDR3 DNA: TGTGCCAGCAGCCAGGACATCTATGGCTACACCTTC
V gene: TRBV27; J gene: TRBJ2-3; D gene: .; clone size: .; CDR3 protein: CASSFPSSAQYF; CDR3 DNA: TGTGCCAGCAGTTTCCCAAGCTCGGCGCAGTATTTT
V gene: TRBV7-2; J gene: TRBJ2-1; D gene: .; clone size: few; CDR3 protein: CASRTTGWNEQFF; CDR3 DNA: TGTGCCAGCAGGACGACGGGGTGGAATGAGCAGTTCTTC
V gene: TRBV5-6; J gene: TRBJ2-5; D gene: TRBD2; clone size: few; CDR3 protein: CASSSGLEETQYF; CDR3 DNA: TGTGCCAGCAGCTCAGGACTAGAAGAGACCCAGTACTTC
V gene: TRBV5-6; J gene: TRBJ2-1; D gene: .; clone size: few; CDR3 protein: CASSLGADRNEQFF; CDR3 DNA: TGTGCCAGCAGCTTAGGCGCGGACCGAAATGAGCAGTTCTTC
V gene: TRBV5-6; J gene: TRBJ2-5; D gene: TRBD1; clone size: few; CDR3 protein: CASSSIETGGETQYF; CDR3 DNA: TGTGCCAGCAGCTCGATCGAGACAGGGGGAGAGACCCAGTACTTC
V gene: TRBV19; J gene: TRBJ2-1; D gene: .; clone size: few; CDR3 protein: CASTGAGSYNEQFF; CDR3 DNA: TGTGCCAGTACGGGGGCAGGGTCTTACAATGAGCAGTTCTTC
V gene: TRBV10-3; J gene: TRBJ1-1; D gene: .; clone size: .; CDR3 protein: CAISGAGTAGTEAFF; CDR3 DNA: TGTGCCATCAGTGGGGCGGGGACCGCTGGCACTGAAGCTTTCTTT
V gene: TRBV15; J gene: TRBJ2-5; D gene: .; clone size: .; CDR3 protein: CATSRDPGPQETQYF; CDR3 DNA: TGTGCCACCAGCAGAGATCCGGGGCCCCAAGAGACCCAGTACTTC
V gene: TRBV20-1; J gene: TRBJ2-6; D gene: TRBD1; clone size: many; CDR3 protein: CSARTGGDGANVLTF; CDR3 DNA: TGCAGTGCTAGAACAGGGGGAGATGGGGCCAACGTCCTGACTTTC
V gene: TRBV15; J gene: TRBJ2-1; D gene: .; clone size: few; CDR3 protein: CATSTRLQGADEQFF; CDR3 DNA: TGTGCCACCAGCACACGCTTACAGGGTGCGGATGAGCAGTTCTTC